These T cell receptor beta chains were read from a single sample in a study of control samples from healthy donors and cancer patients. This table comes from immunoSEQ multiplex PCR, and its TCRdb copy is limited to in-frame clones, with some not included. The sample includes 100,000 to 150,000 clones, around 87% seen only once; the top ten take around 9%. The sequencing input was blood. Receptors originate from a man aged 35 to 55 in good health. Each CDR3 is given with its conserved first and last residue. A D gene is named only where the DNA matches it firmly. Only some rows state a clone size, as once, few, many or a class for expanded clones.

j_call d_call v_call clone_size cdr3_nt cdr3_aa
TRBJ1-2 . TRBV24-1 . TGTGCCACCAGTCGGGAGGGACACTATGGCTACACCTTC CATSREGHYGYTF
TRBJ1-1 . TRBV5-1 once TGCGCCAGCAGCTTGGGTGGCCGCCCGCGAGGGACTGAAGCTTTCTTT CASSLGGRPRGTEAFF
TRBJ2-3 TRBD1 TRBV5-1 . TGCGCCAGCAGCATGGGGACAGGGAGCACAGATACGCAGTATTTT CASSMGTGSTDTQYF
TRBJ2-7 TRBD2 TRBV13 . TGTGCCAGCAGCTTAGGCCCTCGGGAGGGAACGTTCTACGAGCAGTACTTC CASSLGPREGTFYEQYF
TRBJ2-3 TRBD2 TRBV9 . TGTGCCAGCAGCGTAACTAGCGGGGGGGCCGCAGATACGCAGTATTTT CASSVTSGGAADTQYF
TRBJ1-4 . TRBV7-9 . TGTGCCAGCAGCTCAATGGACCTTGAAAAACTGTTTTTT CASSSMDLEKLFF
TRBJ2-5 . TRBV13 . TGTGCCAGCGAAGCGAATAGGGAGACCCAGTACTTC CASEANRETQYF
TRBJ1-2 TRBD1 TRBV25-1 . TGTGCCAGCAGATCCTCATCGGGAGGGGGCAGCTACACCTTC CASRSSSGGGSYTF
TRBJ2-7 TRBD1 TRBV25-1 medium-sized TGTGCCAGCAGTGAATTTGATCGGGACGGGACAGGTCACGGCGAGCAGTACTTC CASSEFDRDGTGHGEQYF
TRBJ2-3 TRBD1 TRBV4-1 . TGCGCCAGCAGCCGCCTCGGGACAGGGGGCGCAGATACGCAGTATTTT CASSRLGTGGADTQYF
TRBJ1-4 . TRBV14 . TGTGCCAGCAGCCAGGGAGGGGCGGGCGAAAAACTGTTTTTT CASSQGGAGEKLFF
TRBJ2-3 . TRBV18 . TGTGCCAGCTCACCACGGCAGCCGGGCCCCCGGGGGACAGATACGCAGTATTTT CASSPRQPGPRGTDTQYF
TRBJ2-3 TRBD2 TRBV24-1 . TGTGCCACCAGTGATTCCGGGACTAGCGGGGGGCCCAGCACAGATACGCAGTATTTT CATSDSGTSGGPSTDTQYF
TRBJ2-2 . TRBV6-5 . TGTGCCAGCAGTTACTCTATCCGGGCCGGGGAGCTGTTTTTT CASSYSIRAGELFF
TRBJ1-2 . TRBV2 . TGTGCCAGCAGTAAGGGGCTTAACTATGGCTACACCTTC CASSKGLNYGYTF